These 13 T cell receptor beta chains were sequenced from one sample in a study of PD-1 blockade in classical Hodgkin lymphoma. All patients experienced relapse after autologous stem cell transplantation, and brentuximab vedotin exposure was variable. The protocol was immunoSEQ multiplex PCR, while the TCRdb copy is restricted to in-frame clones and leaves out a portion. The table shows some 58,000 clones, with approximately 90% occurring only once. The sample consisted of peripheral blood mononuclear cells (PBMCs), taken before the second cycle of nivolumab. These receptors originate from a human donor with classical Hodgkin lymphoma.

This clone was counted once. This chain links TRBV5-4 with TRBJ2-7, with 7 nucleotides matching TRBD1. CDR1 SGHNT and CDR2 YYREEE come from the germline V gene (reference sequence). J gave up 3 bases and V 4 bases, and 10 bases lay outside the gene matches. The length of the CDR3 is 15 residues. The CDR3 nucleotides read TGTGCCAGCAGCACACGGACAGGTACCTTCTACGAGCAGTACTTC. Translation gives CASSTRTGTFYEQYF.

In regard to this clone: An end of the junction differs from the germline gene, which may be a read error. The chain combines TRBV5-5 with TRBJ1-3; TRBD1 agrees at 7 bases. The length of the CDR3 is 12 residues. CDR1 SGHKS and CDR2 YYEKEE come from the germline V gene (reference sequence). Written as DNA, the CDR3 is TGTGCCAGCAGCCCGGAACCTAGGACAGGCGATTTT. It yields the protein CASSPEPRTGDF.

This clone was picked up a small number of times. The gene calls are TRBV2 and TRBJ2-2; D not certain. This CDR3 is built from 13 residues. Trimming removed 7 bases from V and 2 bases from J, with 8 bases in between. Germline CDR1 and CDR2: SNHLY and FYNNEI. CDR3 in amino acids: CASKERNTGELFF. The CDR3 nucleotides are TGTGCCAGCAAGGAGCGAAACACCGGGGAGCTGTTTTTT.

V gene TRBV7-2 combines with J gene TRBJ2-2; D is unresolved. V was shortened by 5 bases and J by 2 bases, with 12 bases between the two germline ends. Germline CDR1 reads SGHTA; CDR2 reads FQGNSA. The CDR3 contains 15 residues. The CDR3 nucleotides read TGTGCCAGCAGCGCCCGGACGACAAACACCGGGGAGCTGTTTTTT. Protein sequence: CASSARTTNTGELFF.

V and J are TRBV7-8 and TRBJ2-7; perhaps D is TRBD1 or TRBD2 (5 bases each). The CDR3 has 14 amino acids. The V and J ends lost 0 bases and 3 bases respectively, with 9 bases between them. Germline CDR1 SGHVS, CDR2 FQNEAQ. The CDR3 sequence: CASSLAGTLYEQYF. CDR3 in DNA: TGTGCCAGCAGCTTAGCCGGGACCCTCTACGAGCAGTACTTC.

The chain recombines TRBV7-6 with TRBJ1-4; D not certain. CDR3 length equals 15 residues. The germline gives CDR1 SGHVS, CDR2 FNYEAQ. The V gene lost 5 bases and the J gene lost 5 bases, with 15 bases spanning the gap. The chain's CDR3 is CASSEWAEQNEKLFF. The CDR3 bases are TGTGCCAGCAGCGAATGGGCAGAACAGAATGAAAAACTGTTTTTT.

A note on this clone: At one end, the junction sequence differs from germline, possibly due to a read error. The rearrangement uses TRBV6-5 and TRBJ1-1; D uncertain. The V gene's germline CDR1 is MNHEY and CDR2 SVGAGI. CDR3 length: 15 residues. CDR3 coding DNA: TGTGCCAGCAGTCACTCGTGGGCCGCTCGGACTGAAGCTTTCTTT. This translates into CASSHSWAARTEAFF.

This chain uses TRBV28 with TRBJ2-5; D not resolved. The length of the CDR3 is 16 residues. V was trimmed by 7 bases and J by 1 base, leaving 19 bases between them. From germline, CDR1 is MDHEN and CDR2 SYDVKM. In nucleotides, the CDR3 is TGTGCCAGCACCCTTGCAGGACGTTCCGCCCAAGAGACCCAGTACTTC. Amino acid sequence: CASTLAGRSAQETQYF.

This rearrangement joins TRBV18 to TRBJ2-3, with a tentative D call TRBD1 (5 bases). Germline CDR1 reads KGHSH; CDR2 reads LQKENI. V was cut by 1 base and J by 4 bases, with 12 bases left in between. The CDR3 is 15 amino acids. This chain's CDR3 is CASSPLPLTADTQYF. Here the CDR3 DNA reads TGTGCCAGCTCACCACTCCCTTTGACAGCAGATACGCAGTATTTT.

CDR3 in amino acids: CASSQVRGKAFF. CDR3 sequence (DNA): TGCGCCAGCAGCCAAGTCAGGGGGAAAGCTTTCTTT. This rearrangement joins TRBV4-1 to TRBJ1-1; 7 positions match TRBD1. J was trimmed by 9 bases and V by 1 base; bases with no gene match: 2. This CDR3 has 12 residues. The germline gives CDR1 MGHRA, CDR2 YSYEKL.

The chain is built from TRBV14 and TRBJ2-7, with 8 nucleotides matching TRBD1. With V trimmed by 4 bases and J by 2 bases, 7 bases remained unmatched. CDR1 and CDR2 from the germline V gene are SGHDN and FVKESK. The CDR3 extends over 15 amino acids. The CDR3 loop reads CASSRATGDTYEQYF. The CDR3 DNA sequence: TGTGCCAGCAGCCGGGCGACAGGGGACACCTACGAGCAGTACTTC.

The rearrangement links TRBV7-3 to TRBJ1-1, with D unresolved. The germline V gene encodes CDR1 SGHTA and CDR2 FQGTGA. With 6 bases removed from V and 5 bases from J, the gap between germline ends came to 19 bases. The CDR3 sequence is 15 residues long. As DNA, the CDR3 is TGTGCCAGCAGGTTTCCGGGCACGAAAATTACTGAAGCTTTCTTT. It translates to CASRFPGTKITEAFF.

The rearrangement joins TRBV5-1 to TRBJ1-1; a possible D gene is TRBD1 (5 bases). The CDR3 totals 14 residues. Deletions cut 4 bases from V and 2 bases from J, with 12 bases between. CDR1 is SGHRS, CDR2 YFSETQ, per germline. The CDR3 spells CASSPDGGNTEAFF. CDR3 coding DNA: TGCGCCAGCAGCCCGGACGGGGGAAACACTGAAGCTTTCTTT.